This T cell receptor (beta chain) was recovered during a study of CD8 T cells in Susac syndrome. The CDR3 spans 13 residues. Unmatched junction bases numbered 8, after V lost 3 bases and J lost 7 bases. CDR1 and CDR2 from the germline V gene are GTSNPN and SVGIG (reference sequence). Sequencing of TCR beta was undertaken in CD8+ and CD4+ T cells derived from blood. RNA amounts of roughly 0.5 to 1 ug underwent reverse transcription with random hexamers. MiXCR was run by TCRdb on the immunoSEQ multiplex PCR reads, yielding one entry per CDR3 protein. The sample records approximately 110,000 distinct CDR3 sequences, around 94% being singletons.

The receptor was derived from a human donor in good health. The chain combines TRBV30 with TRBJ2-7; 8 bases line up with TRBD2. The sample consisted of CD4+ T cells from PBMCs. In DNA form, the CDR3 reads TGTGCCTGGAGCAGGGGCGGGGGGTCGGAGCAGTACTTC. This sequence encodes CAWSRGGGSEQYF. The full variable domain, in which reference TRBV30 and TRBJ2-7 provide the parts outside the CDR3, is SQTIHQWPATLVQPVGSPLSLECTVEGTSNPNLYWYRQAAGRGLQLLFYSVGIGQISSEVPQNLSASRPQDRQFILSSKKLLLSDSGFYLCAWSRGGGSEQYFGPGTRLTVT.